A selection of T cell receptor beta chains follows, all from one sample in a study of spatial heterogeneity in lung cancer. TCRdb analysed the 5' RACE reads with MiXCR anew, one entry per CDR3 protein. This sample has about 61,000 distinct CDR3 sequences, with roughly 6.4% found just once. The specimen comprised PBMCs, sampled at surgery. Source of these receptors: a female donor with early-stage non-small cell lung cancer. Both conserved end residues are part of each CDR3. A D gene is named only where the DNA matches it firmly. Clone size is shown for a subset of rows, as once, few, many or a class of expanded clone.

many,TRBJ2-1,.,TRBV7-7,CASSSGRSERTEQFF,TGTGCTAGCAGCTCTGGTAGATCGGAAAGGACTGAGCAGTTCTTC
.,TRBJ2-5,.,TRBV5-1,CASSLGSKETQYF,TGCGCCAGCAGCTTGGGCAGTAAAGAGACCCAGTACTTC
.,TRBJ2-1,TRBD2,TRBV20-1,CSARGLAGGISSYNEQFF,TGCAGTGCTAGAGGATTAGCGGGGGGGATAAGCTCCTACAATGAGCAGTTCTTC
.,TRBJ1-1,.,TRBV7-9,CASSNKGNTEAFF,TGTGCCAGCAGCAACAAGGGGAACACTGAAGCTTTCTTT
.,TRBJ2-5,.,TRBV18,CASSPGQTGGETQYF,TGTGCCAGCTCACCAGGCCAGACCGGCGGGGAGACCCAGTACTTC
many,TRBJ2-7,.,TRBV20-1,CSARDMTSTYEQYF,TGCAGTGCTAGAGATATGACTAGTACCTACGAGCAGTACTTC
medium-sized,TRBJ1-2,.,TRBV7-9,CASSLALGAVKGYGYTF,TGTGCCAGCAGCTTAGCCCTCGGGGCAGTTAAAGGGTATGGCTACACCTTC
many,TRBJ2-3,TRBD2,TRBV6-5,CASRRGGAGTDTQYF,TGTGCCAGCAGACGCGGGGGGGCCGGGACAGATACGCAGTATTTT
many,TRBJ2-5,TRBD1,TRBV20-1,CSATPGQGAQFGTQYF,TGCAGTGCTACCCCGGGACAGGGGGCGCAGTTTGGGACCCAGTACTTC
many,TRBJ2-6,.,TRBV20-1,CSADKDIGANVLTF,TGCAGTGCTGACAAGGACATCGGGGCCAACGTCCTGACTTTC
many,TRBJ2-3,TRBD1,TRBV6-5,CASSYSGTGTDTQYF,TGTGCCAGCAGTTACTCCGGGACAGGCACAGATACGCAGTATTTT
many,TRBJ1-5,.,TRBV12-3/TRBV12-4,CASSPDNSNQPQHF,TGTGCCAGCAGTCCTGATAACAGCAATCAGCCCCAGCATTTT
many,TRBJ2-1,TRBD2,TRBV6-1,CASSVLAGAPYNEQFF,TGTGCCAGCAGTGTTCTAGCGGGGGCTCCCTACAATGAGCAGTTCTTC
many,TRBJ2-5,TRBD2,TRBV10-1,CASSSGTSRETQYF,TGCGCCAGCTCATCAGGGACTAGCAGAGAGACCCAGTACTTC
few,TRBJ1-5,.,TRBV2,CASSEHYGSQPQHF,TGTGCCAGCAGTGAACACTATGGGTCACAGCCCCAGCATTTT
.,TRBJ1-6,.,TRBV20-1,CSASLRVVGSPLHF,TGCAGTGCTAGTCTCAGGGTCGTAGGGTCACCCCTCCACTTT
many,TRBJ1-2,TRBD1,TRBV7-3,CASSLRAGGSGYTF,TGTGCCAGCAGCTTAAGGGCAGGGGGAAGTGGCTACACCTTC
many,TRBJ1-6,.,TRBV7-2,CASSSVWGPLHF,TGTGCCAGCAGCTCGGTCTGGGGGCCCCTCCACTTT
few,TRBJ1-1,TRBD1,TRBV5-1,CASSLAQGANTEAFF,TGCGCCAGCAGCTTGGCACAGGGGGCGAACACTGAAGCTTTCTTT
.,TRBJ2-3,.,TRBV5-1,CASSLGIVTDTQYF,TGCGCCAGCAGCTTGGGAATAGTCACAGATACGCAGTATTTT
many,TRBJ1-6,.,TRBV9,CASSVEGHDNSPLHF,TGTGCCAGCAGCGTAGAGGGACACGATAATTCACCCCTCCACTTT
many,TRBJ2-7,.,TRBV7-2,CASSFQAAPYEQYF,TGTGCCAGCAGCTTTCAGGCAGCCCCCTACGAGCAGTACTTC
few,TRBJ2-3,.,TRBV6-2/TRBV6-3,CASNQGGTDTQYF,TGTGCCAGCAACCAGGGTGGCACAGATACGCAGTATTTT
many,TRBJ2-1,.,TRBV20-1,CSAQDSLRDYNEQFF,TGCAGTGCCCAGGACTCACTCCGGGACTACAATGAGCAGTTCTTC
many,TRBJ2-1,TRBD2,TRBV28,CASSVSGLALFF,TGTGCCAGCAGTGTCTCCGGACTAGCGCTGTTCTTC
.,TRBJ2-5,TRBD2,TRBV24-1,CATSDPTPGLVGETQYF,TGTGCCACCAGTGACCCCACCCCGGGACTAGTCGGGGAGACCCAGTACTTC
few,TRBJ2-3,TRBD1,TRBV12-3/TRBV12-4,CASSRGPTDTQYF,TGTGCCAGCAGCAGGGGGCCCACAGATACGCAGTATTTT
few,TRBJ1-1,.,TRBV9,CASSREVRGGTEAFF,TGTGCCAGCAGTAGGGAGGTAAGGGGTGGCACTGAAGCTTTCTTT
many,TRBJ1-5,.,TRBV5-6,CASSLAGTGGQPQHF,TGTGCCAGCAGCTTGGCAGGGACGGGAGGTCAGCCCCAGCATTTT
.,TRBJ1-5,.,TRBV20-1,CSARDNRDQNSNQPQHF,TGCAGTGCTAGGGACAACCGGGACCAAAATAGCAATCAGCCCCAGCATTTT